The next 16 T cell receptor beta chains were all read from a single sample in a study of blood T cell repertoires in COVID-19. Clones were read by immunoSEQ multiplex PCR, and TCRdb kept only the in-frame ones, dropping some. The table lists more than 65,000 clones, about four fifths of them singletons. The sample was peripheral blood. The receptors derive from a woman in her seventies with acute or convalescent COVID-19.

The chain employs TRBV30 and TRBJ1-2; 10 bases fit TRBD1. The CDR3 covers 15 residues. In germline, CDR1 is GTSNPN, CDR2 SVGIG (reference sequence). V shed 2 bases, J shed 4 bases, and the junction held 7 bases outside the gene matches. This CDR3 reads CAWSSDRGLIYGYTF. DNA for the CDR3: TGTGCCTGGAGTTCAGACAGGGGGCTGATCTATGGCTACACCTTC.

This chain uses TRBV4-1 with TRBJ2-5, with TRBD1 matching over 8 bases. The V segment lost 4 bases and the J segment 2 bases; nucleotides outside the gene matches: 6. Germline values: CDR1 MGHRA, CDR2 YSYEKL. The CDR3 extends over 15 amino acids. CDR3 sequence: CASSPGQVVQETQYF. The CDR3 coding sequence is TGCGCCAGCAGCCCGGGACAGGTGGTGCAAGAGACCCAGTACTTC.

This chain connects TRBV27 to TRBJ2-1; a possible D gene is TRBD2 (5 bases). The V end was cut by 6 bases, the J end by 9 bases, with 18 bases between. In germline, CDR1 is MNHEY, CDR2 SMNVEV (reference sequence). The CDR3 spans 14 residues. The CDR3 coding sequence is TGTGCCAGCAGGTGGGAGACTCCCCCCGTTGAGCAGTTCTTC. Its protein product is CASRWETPPVEQFF.

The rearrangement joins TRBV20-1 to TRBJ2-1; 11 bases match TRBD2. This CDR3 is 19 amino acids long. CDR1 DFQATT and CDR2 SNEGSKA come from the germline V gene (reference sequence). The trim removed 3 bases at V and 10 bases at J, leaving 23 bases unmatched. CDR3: CSASGTGTSGILSIGEQFF. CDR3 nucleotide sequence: TGCAGTGCTAGTGGAACCGGGACTAGCGGTATCCTTTCGATAGGGGAGCAGTTCTTC.

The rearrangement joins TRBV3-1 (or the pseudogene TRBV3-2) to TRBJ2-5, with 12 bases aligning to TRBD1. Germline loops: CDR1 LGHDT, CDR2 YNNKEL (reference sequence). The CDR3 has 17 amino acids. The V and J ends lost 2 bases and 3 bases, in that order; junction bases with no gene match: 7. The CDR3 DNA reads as TGTGCCAGCAGCCAACTACCGGGACAGGGGGCCGAAGAGACCCAGTACTTC. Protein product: CASSQLPGQGAEETQYF.

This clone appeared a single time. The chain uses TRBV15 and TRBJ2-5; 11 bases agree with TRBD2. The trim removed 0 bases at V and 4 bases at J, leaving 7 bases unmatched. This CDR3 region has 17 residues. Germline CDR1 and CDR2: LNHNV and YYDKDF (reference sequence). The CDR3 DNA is TGTGCCACCAGCAGAGAAGGGGGGCTAGCGGGAGGAGAGACCCAGTACTTC. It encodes CATSREGGLAGGETQYF.

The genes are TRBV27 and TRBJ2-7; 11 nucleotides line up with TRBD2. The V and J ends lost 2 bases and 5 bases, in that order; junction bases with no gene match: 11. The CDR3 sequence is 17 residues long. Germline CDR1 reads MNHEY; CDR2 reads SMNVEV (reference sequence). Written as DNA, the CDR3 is TGTGCCAGCAGTTTAGGCCCCGCAACTAGCGGGAGACACGAGCAGTACTTC. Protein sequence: CASSLGPATSGRHEQYF.

The chain's CDR3 is CSVQGVGSDFNYGYTF. CDR3 nucleotide sequence: TGCAGCGTTCAGGGGGTTGGCAGCGATTTTAACTATGGCTACACCTTC. The chain joins TRBV29-1 to TRBJ1-2, with 7 bases that match TRBD1. Unmatched junction bases numbered 13, after V lost 5 bases and J lost 1 base. In germline, CDR1 is SQVTM, CDR2 ANQGSEA. The CDR3 has 16 amino acids.

CDR3 amino acids: CASSRDWGEDTQYF. CDR3 nucleotide sequence: TGTGCCAGCAGCCGGGACTGGGGAGAGGATACGCAGTATTTT. This chain uses TRBV6-5 with TRBJ2-3; D perhaps matches TRBD2 (6 bases). Germline V gene sequence: CDR1 MNHEY, CDR2 SVGAGI. CDR3 length equals 14 residues. The V gene lost 6 bases and the J gene lost 6 bases, with 16 bases spanning the gap.

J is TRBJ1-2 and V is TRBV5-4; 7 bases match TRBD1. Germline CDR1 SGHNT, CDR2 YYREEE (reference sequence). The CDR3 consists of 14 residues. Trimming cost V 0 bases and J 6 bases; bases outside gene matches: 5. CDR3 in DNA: TGTGCCAGCAGCTTGGAGTATACAGGGGATGGCTACACCTTC. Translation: CASSLEYTGDGYTF.

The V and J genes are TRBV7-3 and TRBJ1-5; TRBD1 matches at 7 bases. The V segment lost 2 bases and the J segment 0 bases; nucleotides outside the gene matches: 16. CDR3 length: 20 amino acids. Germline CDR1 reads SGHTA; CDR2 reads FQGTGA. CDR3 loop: CASSLLDRDQSTYSNQPQHF. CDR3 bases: TGTGCCAGCAGCTTACTAGACAGGGACCAAAGCACCTATAGCAATCAGCCCCAGCATTTT.

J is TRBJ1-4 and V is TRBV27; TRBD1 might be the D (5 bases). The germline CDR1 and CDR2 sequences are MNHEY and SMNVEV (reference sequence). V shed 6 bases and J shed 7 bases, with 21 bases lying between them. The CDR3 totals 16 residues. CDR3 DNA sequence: TGTGCCAGCAGCTTCGCGGGGCCGGCTTTAAGTGAAAAACTGTTTTTT. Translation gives CASSFAGPALSEKLFF.

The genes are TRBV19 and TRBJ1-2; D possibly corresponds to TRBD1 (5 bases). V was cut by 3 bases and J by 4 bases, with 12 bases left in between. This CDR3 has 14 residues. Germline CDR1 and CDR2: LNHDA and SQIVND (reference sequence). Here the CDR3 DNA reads TGTGCCAGTAGTATTTTTAGGGGAAGCTATGGCTACACCTTC. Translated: CASSIFRGSYGYTF.

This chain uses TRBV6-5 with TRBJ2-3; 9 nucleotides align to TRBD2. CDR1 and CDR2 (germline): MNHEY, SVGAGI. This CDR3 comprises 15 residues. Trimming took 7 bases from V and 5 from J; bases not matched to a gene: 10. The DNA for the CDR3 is TGTGCCAGCACAACCCCGGGACTAGCTGGAGATACGCAGTATTTT. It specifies CASTTPGLAGDTQYF.

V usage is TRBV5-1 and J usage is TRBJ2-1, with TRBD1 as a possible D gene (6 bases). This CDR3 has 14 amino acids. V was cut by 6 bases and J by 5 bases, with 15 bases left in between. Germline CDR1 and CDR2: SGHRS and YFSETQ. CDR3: CASTKQGSHNEQFF. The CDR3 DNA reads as TGCGCCAGCACCAAACAGGGTTCCCACAATGAGCAGTTCTTC.

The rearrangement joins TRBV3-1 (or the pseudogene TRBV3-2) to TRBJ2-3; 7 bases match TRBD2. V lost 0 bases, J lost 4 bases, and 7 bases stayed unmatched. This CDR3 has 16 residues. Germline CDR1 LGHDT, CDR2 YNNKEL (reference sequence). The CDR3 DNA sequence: TGTGCCAGCAGCCAAGATTGGGCTAGCGGTTCAGATACGCAGTATTTT. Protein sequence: CASSQDWASGSDTQYF.